Listed below are T cell receptor beta chains from one sample, sequenced in a study of blood T cell repertoires in COVID-19. The assay was immunoSEQ multiplex PCR, and TCRdb's table has in-frame clones only and misses some. The table has 120,000 to 150,000 clones, about 85% seen once. The source material was PBMCs or T cells enriched from blood (not recorded which). Source of these receptors: a woman between 40 and 50 years old who had recovered from COVID-19. Each CDR3 is given with its conserved first and last residue. The D gene is left open where the match is weak. Part of the rows lack a size; the others show once, few, many or a class for expanded clones.

TRBJ1-5 TRBV19 . . TGTGCCAGTACCGGCGACAGGATTAATCAGCCCCAGCATTTT CASTGDRINQPQHF
TRBJ2-1 TRBV11-1 TRBD1 . TGTGCCAGCAGCTTTGGACAGGGGGGGAGTGAGCAGTTCTTC CASSFGQGGSEQFF
TRBJ1-1 TRBV19 . . TGTGCCAGTAGTCCGAGACAGATGAACACTGAAGCTTTCTTT CASSPRQMNTEAFF
TRBJ1-1 TRBV12-3/TRBV12-4 . . TGTGCCAGCAGTTTACAGGGAACTGAAGCTTTCTTT CASSLQGTEAFF
TRBJ2-1 TRBV27 . few TGTGCCAGCAGTTTATCCGCGGGAACAGGCAATGAGCAGTTCTTC CASSLSAGTGNEQFF
TRBJ2-1 TRBV24-1 TRBD2 . TGTGCCACCAGTGTGGGTCTAGCGGGTACCAATGAGCAGTTCTTC CATSVGLAGTNEQFF
TRBJ1-1 TRBV5-5 . . TGTGCCAGCAGCTTCTACAGCAACACTGAAGCTTTCTTT CASSFYSNTEAFF
TRBJ1-5 TRBV6-2/TRBV6-3 . . TGTGCCAGCAGTTACGCTGGCCAGGGCGATCAGCCCCAGCATTTT CASSYAGQGDQPQHF
TRBJ2-5 TRBV7-2 . . TGTGCCAGCAGCTTAGCGGCGGGCCGGGAGACCCAGTACTTC CASSLAAGRETQYF
TRBJ2-1 TRBV19 TRBD2 few TGTGCCAGTAGGATGATATCTAGCGGGAGGGCCGATAATGAGCAGTTCTTC CASRMISSGRADNEQFF
TRBJ1-1 TRBV18 . . TGTGCCAGCTCACCGGGCGTGGCTTTCTTT CASSPGVAFF
TRBJ2-7 TRBV5-1 . . TGCGCCAGCAGCTTGGCCCCCCGATGGGCACGGTTAAGCTCCTACGAGCAGTACTTC CASSLAPRWARLSSYEQYF
TRBJ1-1 TRBV6-5 TRBD1 . TGTGCCAGCAGTCGGGACAGGGTGAACACTGAAGCTTTCTTT CASSRDRVNTEAFF
TRBJ2-5 TRBV6-5 TRBD2 . TGTGCCAGCAGTTACGCGCTAGCGGGCCGTCAAGAGACCCAGTACTTC CASSYALAGRQETQYF
TRBJ1-1 TRBV27 . . TGTGCCAGCAGTTTATCGACTGCCTTCCCGACTGAAGCTTTCTTT CASSLSTAFPTEAFF
TRBJ2-2 TRBV7-8 TRBD1 . TGTGCCAGCAGCCCAACCAGACAGGGCCCCAGACCCGGGGAGCTGTTTTTT CASSPTRQGPRPGELFF
TRBJ2-7 TRBV3-1/TRBV3-2 . once TGTGCCAGCAGCCAAATGGCCTCCCCGGGCGAGCAGTACTTC CASSQMASPGEQYF
TRBJ1-2 TRBV19 TRBD1 . TGTGCCAGTAGCTATGAAATGGACAGGGCGAGAACCCTTAACTATGGCTACACCTTC CASSYEMDRARTLNYGYTF
TRBJ2-1 TRBV23-1 . few TGCGCCAGCAGAGAGGGGGGGCCGACAGAGGACTTCCTCTCCTACAATGAGCAGTTCTTC CASREGGPTEDFLSYNEQFF
TRBJ2-4 TRBV4-1 TRBD1 few TGCGCCAGCAGCCAAGGGGATGGTAGACAGGGGAAGGCCAAAAACATTCAGTACTTC CASSQGDGRQGKAKNIQYF
TRBJ2-2 TRBV5-1 . . TGCGCCAGCAGCTTGGCTTATAACACCGGGGAGCTGTTTTTT CASSLAYNTGELFF
TRBJ2-5 TRBV4-2 TRBD2 . TGTGCCAGCAGCCACCAACAGGAGACTAGCGGGGGTATCGAGACCCAGTACTTC CASSHQQETSGGIETQYF
TRBJ2-5 TRBV21-1 . . TGTGCCAGCAGCAAATTGGCAGCTGGTGGGGCCGGGGAGACCCAGTACTTC CASSKLAAGGAGETQYF
TRBJ2-7 TRBV27 . once TGTGCCAGCAGCCTTACGGGGAGAGAGCAGTACTTC CASSLTGREQYF
TRBJ1-2 TRBV5-1 . . TGCGCCAGCAGCGGCCAAAACGGGGACACAAGGAACTATGGCTACACCTTC CASSGQNGDTRNYGYTF
TRBJ2-3 TRBV7-8 TRBD2 . TGTGCCAGCAGCTTAGGGGGTAGTAGCGGGAGGGCCGCTTATACGCAGTATTTT CASSLGGSSGRAAYTQYF
TRBJ2-1 TRBV5-1 TRBD1 . TGCGCCAGCAGCCTGACAGGGGGCTCCTACAATGAGCAGTTCTTC CASSLTGGSYNEQFF
TRBJ2-7 TRBV5-1 TRBD1 . TGCGCCAGCAGCTTGTCGGGACAGGCCTACGAGCAGTACTTC CASSLSGQAYEQYF
TRBJ2-3 TRBV29-1 . . TGCAGCGTCACCGGGACTAGCACAGATACGCAGTATTTT CSVTGTSTDTQYF
TRBJ2-7 TRBV12-3/TRBV12-4 . . TGTGCCAGCAGCCCGGGGTTCTCCTACGAGCAGTACTTC CASSPGFSYEQYF
TRBJ1-1 TRBV19 . . TGTGCCAGTAGTAGGCACAAGAACACTGAAGCTTTCTTT CASSRHKNTEAFF
TRBJ1-1 TRBV5-1 TRBD1 once TGCGCCAGCAGCGGGACAGGGGTCGAAGCTTTCTTT CASSGTGVEAFF
TRBJ1-5 TRBV9 . . TGTGCCAGCAGCGCCAACGGTTATAGCAATCAGCCCCAGCATTTT CASSANGYSNQPQHF
TRBJ1-2 TRBV5-5 . . TGTGCCAGCAGCCCATTAAGGGGAAACTATGGCTACACCTTC CASSPLRGNYGYTF
TRBJ2-1 TRBV4-1 . . TGCGCCAGCAGCCAAGAGTGGGGCTCCTCCAATGAGCAGTTCTTC CASSQEWGSSNEQFF
TRBJ1-1 TRBV4-2 . . TGTGCCAGCAGCCAAGAACAGGACACTGAAGCTTTCTTT CASSQEQDTEAFF
TRBJ1-2 TRBV30 . . TGTGCCTGGAGTCTAATAGGGGCAGATTATGGCTACACCTTC CAWSLIGADYGYTF
TRBJ2-5 TRBV7-6 TRBD1 . TGTGCCAGCAGCTCGGACAGGGGGCGTGAGGAGACCCAGTACTTC CASSSDRGREETQYF
TRBJ2-3 TRBV2 . . TGTGCCAGCACCCCGGAGAGGGAGCCAGATACGCAGTATTTT CASTPEREPDTQYF
TRBJ1-1 TRBV5-6 . . TGTGCCAGCAGCGCGAAAGTGTGGAACACTGAAGCTTTCTTT CASSAKVWNTEAFF
TRBJ2-3 TRBV12-5 . . TGTGCTAGTGGTTTACAGGGTGCAGATACGCAGTATTTT CASGLQGADTQYF
TRBJ1-2 TRBV7-2 . . TGTGCCAGCAGCCTCCTTGGCCGCGGCGGCTACACCTTC CASSLLGRGGYTF
TRBJ2-7 TRBV4-1 . . TGCGCCAGCAGCCACGAGACAGGAGGAGAGCAGTACTTC CASSHETGGEQYF
TRBJ1-5 TRBV10-3 TRBD1 . TGTGCCATCAGCCCGGACAGGCGGAATCAGCCCCAGCATTTT CAISPDRRNQPQHF
TRBJ2-6 TRBV7-9 . . TGTGCCAGCAGCTTGCCACGCTGGGGCTCCCTGGGGGGGGCCAACGTCCTGACTTTC CASSLPRWGSLGGANVLTF
TRBJ2-2 TRBV3-1/TRBV3-2 TRBD1 . TGTGCCAGCAGCCAGGTACTGACAGGGGATACCGGGGAGCTGTTTTTT CASSQVLTGDTGELFF
TRBJ2-3 TRBV6-4 TRBD2 medium-sized TGTGCCAGCAGTGGGACTAGCGGCACAGATACGCAGTATTTT CASSGTSGTDTQYF
TRBJ2-5 TRBV12-5 . . TGTGCTAGTGGTTTGACCCCGAGAGGTCCTGGAGGGACCCAGTACTTC CASGLTPRGPGGTQYF
TRBJ1-2 TRBV6-5 . . TGTGCCAGCAGTTACGATCAAGAGGTCGATGGCTACACCTTC CASSYDQEVDGYTF
TRBJ2-1 TRBV6-5 . . TGTGCCAGCAGTTACCTAGGAGGGTACAATGAGCAGTTCTTC CASSYLGGYNEQFF
TRBJ1-1 TRBV5-1 . once TGCGCCAGCAGCTTGGCAAGCGCCACTGAAGCTTTCTTT CASSLASATEAFF
TRBJ2-7 TRBV4-1 TRBD2 . TGCGCCAGCAGCCCACTAGCGGGAACGGTGTACGAGCAGTACTTC CASSPLAGTVYEQYF
TRBJ1-1 TRBV5-1 . . TGCGCCAGCAGCTTTGACTTGAACACTGAAGCTTTCTTT CASSFDLNTEAFF
TRBJ2-3 TRBV11-3 TRBD2 . TGTGCCAGCAGCTTTAGTAGCGGGGGGGTCGGAGATACGCAGTATTTT CASSFSSGGVGDTQYF
TRBJ1-4 TRBV5-4 . . TGTGCCAGCAGCTTGCATGGGGCTGAGGAAAAACTGTTTTTT CASSLHGAEEKLFF
TRBJ1-2 TRBV30 . . TGTGCCTGGAGTGGGCAGGGGTACTATGGCTACACCTTC CAWSGQGYYGYTF
TRBJ2-2 TRBV11-2 . once TGTGCCAGCAGCTTAGTGAGCACCGGGGAGCTGTTTTTT CASSLVSTGELFF
TRBJ2-7 TRBV9 TRBD2 . TGTGCCAGCAGCACCGGACTAGCGGGAGAGGGGGAGCAGTACTTC CASSTGLAGEGEQYF
TRBJ2-3 TRBV9 TRBD2 . TGTGCCAGCTCCTTGGCGGGAGGGTTAACAGATACGCAGTATTTT CASSLAGGLTDTQYF
TRBJ2-1 TRBV6-1 . few TGTGCCAGCAGTGAAGCAATACGGCGGGATGGGAATGAGCAGTTCTTC CASSEAIRRDGNEQFF